This TCR beta chain derives from a study of technical replicates of blood from four donors. The CDR3 totals 16 residues. After removal of 1 base from V and 8 bases from J, the junction contained 10 bases not matched to a gene. Germline V gene sequence: CDR1 KGHSH, CDR2 LQKENI. Generated by immunoSEQ multiplex PCR, the TCRdb table keeps only in-frame clones and is missing some. The repertoire holds several thousand clones, almost 97% seen once, with roughly 7% in the top ten. Material: PBMCs. The chain has TRBV18 and TRBJ1-5; 8 bases align to TRBD1. The clonotype comes from a human donor in good health. CDR3 region: CASSPRDRGLGKPQHF. Here the CDR3 DNA reads TGTGCCAGCTCACCACGTGACAGGGGTTTAGGAAAGCCCCAGCATTTT.